The rows below give T cell receptor beta chains drawn from one sample of a study of cytomegalovirus exposure and HLA in healthy donors. The repertoire was sequenced with immunoSEQ multiplex PCR; TCRdb's copy has only in-frame clones and lacks some. The data contain some 190,000 clones, around nine tenths of them singletons. The sequenced sample consisted of PBMCs. These receptors originate from a young woman in good health and CMV-seronegative. The CDR3 runs from the conserved cysteine through the conserved F or W. Fields, in order: clone size, V gene, J gene, D gene, CDR3 DNA, CDR3 protein. The D gene is left open where the match is weak. Some rows mark clone size as missing; the rest say once, few, many or name a class of expanded clone.

.	TRBV23-1	TRBJ1-2	.	TGCGCCAGCAGTCAATCCTCCCCGGATGGCTACACCTTC	CASSQSSPDGYTF
.	TRBV7-2	TRBJ2-1	.	TGTGCCACCAGGGCTAGTGTCTACAATGAGCAGTTCTTC	CATRASVYNEQFF
.	TRBV4-1	TRBJ1-1	.	TGCGCCAGCAGCCAGGGCCGGAACACTGAAGCTTTCTTT	CASSQGRNTEAFF
.	TRBV6-5	TRBJ2-7	.	TGTGCCAGCAGCTCTATAGGGACATCCTACGAGCAGTACTTC	CASSSIGTSYEQYF
.	TRBV10-2	TRBJ1-2	.	TGCGCCAGCAGCGCACAGGGTCTGGGCTATGGCTACACCTTC	CASSAQGLGYGYTF
.	TRBV5-1	TRBJ2-1	.	TGCGCCAGCAGCTTGTTGGAGGGTAGCAATGAGCAGTTCTTC	CASSLLEGSNEQFF
.	TRBV7-8	TRBJ2-1	.	TGTGCCAGCACCCTACTCAGGGGTAATGAGCAGTTCTTC	CASTLLRGNEQFF
.	TRBV30	TRBJ1-6	TRBD1	TGTGCCTGGAGTGGGGACAGGGGCCACTCCCATTCACCCCTCCACTTT	CAWSGDRGHSHSPLHF
.	TRBV2	TRBJ2-7	TRBD2	TGTGCCAGCAGGGGGACTAGCGGGGAACCCTACGAGCAGTACTTC	CASRGTSGEPYEQYF
.	TRBV11-1	TRBJ2-5	TRBD1	TGTGCCAGCAGTACTTACCGGGGACAGGGAGGAGAGACCCAGTACTTC	CASSTYRGQGGETQYF
.	TRBV27	TRBJ2-3	.	TGTGCCAGCAGTTTTAGTGGTGGGGGGGATACGCAGTATTTT	CASSFSGGGDTQYF
.	TRBV10-1	TRBJ2-1	TRBD2	TGCGCCAGCAGTCCTCTAGCGGGGGGGCGCAATGAGCAGTTCTTC	CASSPLAGGRNEQFF
.	TRBV9	TRBJ2-1	TRBD1	TGTGCCAGCAGCGCTCCGGGACAGGTATACAATGAGCAGTTCTTC	CASSAPGQVYNEQFF
few	TRBV5-8	TRBJ2-5	TRBD2	TGTGCCAGCAGCTTGGTCGGTAGCGGGGCAGGAAAGACCCAGTACTTC	CASSLVGSGAGKTQYF
.	TRBV4-3	TRBJ2-7	.	TGCGCCAGCAGCCAAGATGGAGGGGTAATGTACGAGCAGTACTTC	CASSQDGGVMYEQYF
.	TRBV30	TRBJ2-1	TRBD2	TGTGCCTGGACGCCAGCGGGAGGCAGGGACAATGAGCAGTTCTTC	CAWTPAGGRDNEQFF
.	TRBV7-9	TRBJ2-7	.	TGTGCCAGCAGCTTCGGGGGTACCTACGAGCAGTACTTC	CASSFGGTYEQYF
.	TRBV10-3	TRBJ2-1	TRBD1	TGTGCCATCAGGATGGGACAGGGGGCCTCCAATGAGCAGTTCTTC	CAIRMGQGASNEQFF
.	TRBV6-5	TRBJ1-2	TRBD1	TGTGCCAGCAGTTACTCGACGGCCGACAGGGGCTATGGCTACACCTTC	CASSYSTADRGYGYTF
.	TRBV19	TRBJ2-6	.	TGTGCCAGTAGTCCCCTAAGGACAGAGAGCTCTGGGGCCAACGTCCTGACTTTC	CASSPLRTESSGANVLTF
.	TRBV5-6	TRBJ2-7	.	TGTGCCAGCAGCAACTTTAAGGGAGATGAGCAGTACTTC	CASSNFKGDEQYF
.	TRBV30	TRBJ2-3	.	TGTGCCTGGAGTGGACGGGGAGACACAGATACGCAGTATTTT	CAWSGRGDTDTQYF
.	TRBV9	TRBJ2-1	.	TGTGCCAGCAGCGTAGGAGTGGGACTCCCCCTCAATGAGCAGTTCTTC	CASSVGVGLPLNEQFF
.	TRBV18	TRBJ1-6	TRBD1	TGTGCCAGCTCACCACCGGTTGGGACAGGAGGGGTCCTTTATAATTCACCCCTCCACTTT	CASSPPVGTGGVLYNSPLHF
.	TRBV30	TRBJ1-1	.	TGTGCCTGGAGTTTCGGCGGGAACACTGAAGCTTTCTTT	CAWSFGGNTEAFF
once	TRBV6-1	TRBJ2-3	TRBD1	TGTGCCAGCAGTGACAGGGGGACAGGAGATACGCAGTATTTT	CASSDRGTGDTQYF
.	TRBV7-8	TRBJ2-7	.	TGTGCCAGCAGCCCCGCCAGCCGGGAAGACGAGCAGTACTTC	CASSPASREDEQYF
few	TRBV6-5	TRBJ1-4	TRBD1	TGTGCCAGCAGTACCCGACAGGGGGGGAATGAAAAACTGTTTTTT	CASSTRQGGNEKLFF
.	TRBV7-9	TRBJ2-4	TRBD1	TGTGCCAGCAGCCGATTCGGACAGGGGGCCAAAAACATTCAGTACTTC	CASSRFGQGAKNIQYF
few	TRBV6-1	TRBJ1-5	.	TGTGCCAGCACCTCAACACGACAGTATAATCAGCCCCAGCATTTT	CASTSTRQYNQPQHF
.	TRBV5-1	TRBJ2-5	.	TGCGCCAGCAGCTTCTCCTCGGGGACCCAGTACTTC	CASSFSSGTQYF
.	TRBV30	TRBJ1-4	TRBD1	TGTGCCTGGAGACGACAGGGAGGTGAAAAACTGTTTTTT	CAWRRQGGEKLFF
.	TRBV7-2	TRBJ2-3	TRBD2	TGTGCCAGCAGCCCGGCTAGCGGGAGGGCTAGCACAGATACGCAGTATTTT	CASSPASGRASTDTQYF
.	TRBV25-1	TRBJ2-7	TRBD1	TGTGCCAGCAGTGAAGGGACAGCCTACGAGCAGTACTTC	CASSEGTAYEQYF
few	TRBV11-2	TRBJ2-7	.	TGTGCCAGCAGCCTCCGGGGTTACGAGCAGTACTTC	CASSLRGYEQYF
.	TRBV27	TRBJ1-2	TRBD1	TGTGCCAGCAGGGAAGGGGGCCTGGGCTATGGCTACACCTTC	CASREGGLGYGYTF
.	TRBV15	TRBJ1-2	.	TGTGCCACCAGCAGAGATTCCTCTAACTATGGCTACACCTTC	CATSRDSSNYGYTF
.	TRBV6-5	TRBJ2-7	.	TGTGCCACCCAGTCCGGAGGGAATCCCTACGAGCAGTACTTC	CATQSGGNPYEQYF
.	TRBV5-1	TRBJ1-5	.	TGCGCCAGCAGCTTGAGGGGACACCCCGATCAGCCCCAGCATTTT	CASSLRGHPDQPQHF
.	TRBV5-1	TRBJ2-7	.	TGCGCCAGCAGCTTGGTGCGAGGGAGAAACCACGAGCAGTACTTC	CASSLVRGRNHEQYF
.	TRBV5-1	TRBJ2-7	.	TGCGCCAGCAGCTTTCGGGGTAGCTCCTACGAGCAGTACTTC	CASSFRGSSYEQYF
few	TRBV30	TRBJ1-1	.	TGTGCCTGCATCCCGGGGGGGACTGAAGCTTTCTTT	CACIPGGTEAFF
.	TRBV6-6	TRBJ2-3	TRBD2	TGTGCCACCCAAACCGGGACTAGCGGGGGAGATACGCAGTATTTT	CATQTGTSGGDTQYF
.	TRBV18	TRBJ2-1	TRBD2	TGTGCCAGCTCATCTACTAGCGGGGTGTACAATGAGCAGTTCTTC	CASSSTSGVYNEQFF
.	TRBV4-1	TRBJ2-1	.	TGCGCCAGCAGCCGAATACAGGGAAATGAGCAGTTCTTC	CASSRIQGNEQFF
.	TRBV15	TRBJ1-1	.	TGTGCCACCAGCAGGGGAGTAGGCCTTGAAGCTTTCTTT	CATSRGVGLEAFF
.	TRBV11-2	TRBJ1-5	.	TGTGCCAGCAGCTTCTTTAGCAATCAGCCCCAGCATTTT	CASSFFSNQPQHF
.	TRBV4-3	TRBJ2-7	TRBD2	TGCGCCAGCAGCCAAGATGTGAGGCCCCAGGGCGGGAGCTTCTACGAGCAGTACTTC	CASSQDVRPQGGSFYEQYF
.	TRBV5-1	TRBJ2-7	TRBD2	TGCGCCAGCAGCCCGGGGGGGGGCCCCTACGAGCAGTACTTC	CASSPGGGPYEQYF
.	TRBV5-6	TRBJ1-1	.	TGTGCCAGCAGCCTCGGACATCTGAACACTGAAGCTTTCTTT	CASSLGHLNTEAFF
.	TRBV2	TRBJ1-4	.	TGTGCCAGCAGTAGAGGGCGCGGTAATGAAAAACTGTTTTTT	CASSRGRGNEKLFF
.	TRBV11-2	TRBJ2-5	.	TGTGCCAGCTCGACAGTTGGACAAGAGACCCAGTACTTC	CASSTVGQETQYF
.	TRBV5-4	TRBJ2-7	.	TGTGCCAGCAGCTTGAACGGGGTCCCCTACGAGCAGTACTTC	CASSLNGVPYEQYF
.	TRBV12-1	TRBJ2-7	.	TGTGCCAGCAGCTTTGCGCGGTTGTGGCCCGCATGGGACGAGCAGTACTTC	CASSFARLWPAWDEQYF
once	TRBV18	TRBJ2-5	TRBD2	TGTGCCAGCTCACCACCGGGACTAATAGAGACCCAGTACTTC	CASSPPGLIETQYF
.	TRBV6-5	TRBJ2-2	TRBD1	TGTGCCAGCAGTTACGGGGCAGGGGGCGCGGTCGGGGAGCTGTTTTTT	CASSYGAGGAVGELFF
.	TRBV2	TRBJ1-2	TRBD1	TGTGCCAGCAGTAGGGACCTCGGGACAGGGCCTCAGGGAGGCTACACCTTC	CASSRDLGTGPQGGYTF
.	TRBV29-1	TRBJ2-3	TRBD2	TGCAGCGTTGAGTTAGCGGGAGGGCCTAAAGATACGCAGTATTTT	CSVELAGGPKDTQYF
.	TRBV6-5	TRBJ2-1	TRBD2	TGTGCCAGTCGAGCGGGAGGGCCTGGAAATGAGCAGTTCTTC	CASRAGGPGNEQFF